The present TCR beta chain was sequenced within a study of shared clonotypes between healthy human individuals. Study-level information: Plates per donor: three CD4 naive, three CD4 memory, two CD8 naive, one CD8 memory.

Study-level results: Generation probabilities were higher for clonotypes shared across all four sorted-subset donors than for unshared ones.

A remark on this clone: Its antigen is still unknown.

This CDR3 region has 14 residues. V shed 5 bases and J shed 6 bases, with 13 bases lying between them. Germline CDR1 reads SNHLY; CDR2 reads FYNNEI. Assay runs were performed at deep level. TCRdb's copy holds only in-frame clones and misses some; the assay was immunoSEQ multiplex PCR. Of millions of clones listed, roughly 94% are singletons. The sequence was collected from a man aged 18 to 30 in good health. The sequencing input was naive CD4+ T cells sorted from blood. Indicated subset: CD45RA+ positively selected. The gene calls are TRBV2 and TRBJ2-2, with a weak D call TRBD1 (6 bases). The CDR3 loop reads CASSLSQGPGELFF. CDR3 bases: TGTGCCAGCAGTCTTTCCCAGGGGCCCGGGGAGCTGTTTTTT.